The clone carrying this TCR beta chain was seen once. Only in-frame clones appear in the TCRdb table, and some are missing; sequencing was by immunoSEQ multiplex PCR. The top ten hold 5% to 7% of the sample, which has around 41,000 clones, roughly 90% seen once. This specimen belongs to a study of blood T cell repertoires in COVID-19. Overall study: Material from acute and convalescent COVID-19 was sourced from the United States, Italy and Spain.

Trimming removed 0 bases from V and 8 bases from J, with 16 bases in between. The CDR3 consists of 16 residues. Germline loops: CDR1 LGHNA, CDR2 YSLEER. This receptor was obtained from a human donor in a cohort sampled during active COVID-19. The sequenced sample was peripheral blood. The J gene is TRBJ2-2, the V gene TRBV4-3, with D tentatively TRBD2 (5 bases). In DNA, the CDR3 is TGCGCCAGCAGCCAAGATATTGTAGGGAGTTCAGGGGAGCTGTTTTTT. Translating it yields CASSQDIVGSSGELFF.